This T cell receptor (beta chain) was retrieved from a study of blood T cell repertoires in COVID-19. Study-wide context: COVID-19 samples from acute and convalescent phases originated in the United States, Italy and Spain. T cells, B-cell-depleted T cells, or PBMCs supplied cDNA or gDNA.

Original analysis: Estimates of nucleated cell counts were drawn from the amplification of reference gene primers. Generated by immunoSEQ multiplex PCR, the TCRdb table keeps only in-frame clones and is missing some. V, J and clone size are those of that table, while D and trimming were read from the DNA. There are 65,000 to 70,000 clones in the sample; approximately 80% occur only once, and about 16% lies in the top ten. This CDR3 is 17 amino acids long. Germline CDR1 is SGDLS and CDR2 is YYNGEE. With V trimmed by 3 bases and J by 0 bases, 6 bases remained unmatched. The specimen sequenced was peripheral blood. The J gene is TRBJ2-3, the V gene TRBV9; 11 bases are shared with TRBD2. The sequence came from a man older than 75 with active COVID-19. The chain's CDR3 is CASSARGLAASTDTQYF. The CDR3 DNA sequence: TGTGCCAGCAGCGCCAGGGGACTAGCGGCTAGCACAGATACGCAGTATTTT.